This T cell receptor beta chain was captured by sequencing in a study of identical twins (dated by TCRdb to about 2016). Context from the whole study: TCR alpha and beta repertoires from monozygotic twins, unrelated adults of various ages and cord blood were deep-sequenced to test whether fetal clonotypes persist. Replicate twin experiments were performed at different times using different library preparation protocols to rule out contamination. The research as a whole found: Recombination models systematically underestimated out-of-frame TCR alpha sharing in monozygotic twins but agreed with sharing between unrelated individuals. Because the same donors could not be followed over many years, the conclusions relied on cross-sectional statistical analysis. Abundant cord blood beta clonotypes carried fewer insertions; young adult naive repertoires showed a weaker similar trend, while memory repertoires showed none. Compared with coincidental sharing between unrelated individuals, out-of-frame TCR alpha sequences shared between twins had an excess of sequences with low generation probability. Zero-insertion analyses could be partly confounded by invariant T cells such as MAIT and iNKT, although diverse VJ usage argued against such confounding for most clonotypes. In beta out-of-frame sequences, excess twin sharing was weaker, because having fewer shared sequences lowered the signal-to-noise ratio.

Only healthy Caucasian donors were included. Three pairs of female monozygotic twins, all aged roughly 18 to 30 years, made up the twin cohort. Positive isolation kits from Invitrogen were used to isolate CD4+ and CD8+ T cell populations. The germline V end is reduced by 0 bases and the J end by 4 bases; junction bases left unmatched: 4. CDR1 is given as MNHEY and CDR2 as SVGEGT, both from the germline V gene. The CDR3 has 15 amino acids, counting the end cysteine and phenylalanine. Just CDR3 DNA is preserved here, 45 bases in frame from base 1. Preparation of the library involved 5' RACE. Sequencing instrument: Illumina HiSeq 2000. Template switching added a universal primer binding site, and the final cDNA carried a unique molecular identifier that allowed TCR cDNA molecules to be counted accurately. Specific primers in the conserved constant-segment region were used to synthesize first-strand cDNA for TCR alpha and beta chains. Each cDNA library was double barcoded, with a SMART-Mk sample barcode plus Illumina barcodes, to control for contamination. TruSeq adapter sequences along with Illumina sample barcodes were introduced in two successive PCR steps. Sequencing of the TCR alpha and beta cDNA libraries was done on the Illumina HiSeq platform using custom primers. The study's own analysis went as follows. MiGEC was used to process raw reads and extract unique molecular identifiers, and MiXCR was used to find CDR3 positions. For each individual, recombination models were inferred using an EM algorithm with the repgenHMM and IGoR tools. The analysis of shared clonotypes was done with the tcR package in R, with sharing normalized by the product of cloneset sizes. To study raw recombination without the effects of thymic and clonal selection, out-of-frame nonproductive sequences were analyzed. TCRdb took the public reads, trimmed them with fastp at Q25, ran MiXCR for clone calling and kept in-frame beta chains. Entries that share a CDR3 protein sequence are merged under the most common genes and DNA. TCRdb's processing, not the authors', yielded these V and J calls. The sample table lists around 450,000 distinct CDR3 sequences, about 14% of them with a count of one. The ten largest account for around 0.48% of the sample.

This clonotype has at least ten counts. This clone's antigen is unknown. Base-call qualities are not available, and no considerably larger clone is one nucleotide away. These same records also appear under a second study, on yellow fever vaccine responses in identical twins. In that second paper, the authors write: According to the authors, in identical twins the way T cells responded to vaccination appeared partly convergent and partly personalized. The study precisely tracked vaccine-responding T cell clones in identical twins.

The source of this sequence is a woman younger than 35 in good health. In this chain, TRBV6-2 or TRBV6-3 is recombined with TRBJ2-7, with TRBD1 identical over 9 junction bases. The sample consisted of CD4+ T cells sorted from blood. Read as DNA, the sequence is TGTGCCAGCAGTTACTCCACAGGGGGCCGTTACGAGCAGTACTTC. Its protein product is CASSYSTGGRYEQYF.